The subject of this entry is one T cell receptor beta chain. Its target antigen remains unknown. No much larger clonotype is one base removed from it; base qualities were not supplied. Systemically healthy Caucasian individuals from Russia, approximately 39 in total and aged 6 to 90 years, were included as donors. Each donor gave 9 to 10 milliliters of peripheral blood, collected into EDTA-treated Vacutainer tubes. Ficoll-Paque density-gradient centrifugation was used to isolate PBMCs, with at least 6 million per sample. Total RNA, at least 5 micrograms per sample, was extracted from PBMCs with Trizol reagent. The percentages of naive CD45RAhigh/CD27high T cells were determined by flow cytometry on a PBMC aliquot from every donor. Library preparation was by 5' RACE. Instrument on record: Illumina HiSeq 2500. The second PCR ran for roughly 7 to 11 cycles and used a J-beta primer mix along with a sample-barcoded 5' primer. Each TCR beta cDNA molecule received a unique molecular identifier from a template-switch 5' adaptor carrying 12 random nucleotides. At least 3 million CDR3-containing paired-end reads were obtained from each sample. All of the RNA was converted into first-strand cDNA using the Mint cDNA synthesis kit, with a TRBC-specific oligonucleotide serving as the primer. After uracil-DNA glycosylase treatment, a first 18-cycle PCR used universal primers M1SS and BC2_uni_R on all cDNA. In the paper's pipeline: For normalization, 1 million high-quality reads were randomly selected from each sample, with every read carrying a distinct molecular identifier. Reads sharing molecular identifiers were discarded rather than binned into consensus sequences. MiTCR, with a Q25 quality threshold and the strictest error-elimination algorithm, was used for CDR3 identification, clonotype clustering and error correction. Lower-bound total TCR beta diversity was estimated with a nonparametric unseen species model using Euler transformation. Starting from the raw public reads, TCRdb applied fastp trimming at Q25, assembled clones with MiXCR and retained in-frame beta chains. Rows are unified per CDR3 protein, each entry keeping the most common DNA and genes. These V and J calls originate from TCRdb's pipeline instead of the authors' own analysis. The sample table contains over 750,000 distinct CDR3 sequences; only one count was recorded for around 25% of them. The ten most abundant clones make up 8% to 10% of the sample.

The record originates from a study of blood T cells in healthy people across ages (dated by TCRdb to the mid-2010s). Regarding the study in general: In model experiments, template switching captured about one uniquely barcoded TCR beta cDNA molecule for every two T cells. Age-related changes in TCR beta repertoire diversity were measured in the study by deep sequencing normalized with unique cDNA molecular identifiers. Four age groups were formed from the donors: young (average approximately 15 years), middle-aged (around 40), aged (about 68) and long-lived (approximately 80). The study analyzed two additional independent replicas of 1 million unique cDNA reads from the same blood draw for two donors, one aged 18 to 29 and one aged 80 or older.

The junction carries 18 bases between V and J, which are trimmed by 0 bases and 7 bases respectively. In the germline V gene, CDR1 corresponds to MNHNS and CDR2 to SASEGT. The cysteine opens and the phenylalanine closes a CDR3 of 16 amino acids. Only CDR3 DNA remains: 48 bases, in frame from the first base. Summary of the overall study and its limitations: Bulk unsorted PBMC profiling prevented conclusive comparison of naive and antigen-experienced compartments. As age increased, observed TCR beta diversity per million T cells dropped in a roughly linear way, and a significant reduction was already evident by age 40. Estimates of total diversity based on one million sequenced T cells were regarded as lower bounds and as underestimates. There was a strong correlation between observed TCR beta diversity and the percentage of naive T cells measured by flow cytometry. Compared with the aged group, more naive CD4+ T cells, fewer expanded clones and increased TCR diversity were shown by the long-lived group, suggesting age selection. Because donor CMV infection status was unknown, age-related changes in expanded clonotypes were potentially confounded.

These same data were also listed under a study on T cells of mothers and their children. As noted in the second study: Nine systemically healthy Caucasian individuals, comprising three mothers and their six children, were included as donors. cDNA synthesis used all of the extracted RNA, with around 1.4 ug of RNA in each 15 ul reaction. In the second PCR, the M1S primer introduced both the sample barcodes and 2-4 random nucleotides. More than 8 million TCR beta CDR3 reads were obtained from each mother, and about 3 million reads were obtained from each child. Thymic selection similarly shapes TCR recombination output in related and unrelated pairs, with minor effect from inherited differences. Normalized repertoire overlap was always slightly but never significantly higher in related than unrelated mother-child pairs. With a sensitivity of approximately 100 clones per million clonotypes, no persistent microchimeric T cell clones were detected. In the study, deep NGS was used to compare the TCR beta repertoires of mothers and children, and features distinguishing related mother-child pairs from unrelated individuals were sought. Mothers averaged roughly 40 +/- 4 years of age and children averaged roughly 10 +/- 4 years. After adapters were ligated using NEBNext reagents, the libraries underwent 100+100 nt paired-end sequencing on an Illumina HiSeq 2000. To avoid cross-contamination, the mother libraries and the child libraries were prepared a month apart and sequenced in separate runs. For each donor, somewhere between about 450,000 and 2,000,000 distinct TCR beta clonotypes were identified. Naive TCR beta clonotypes were estimated from low-frequency clonotypes matched to each donor's FACS-determined naive share, without sorting.

This receptor chain uses TRBV6-1 and TRBJ2-5; D gene: possibly TRBD1, on 6 matching bases. The clonotype comes from a boy aged 5 to 17 in good health. Sequencing was performed on blood. The CDR3 corresponds to CASSEASPGVGATQYF. The DNA sequence reads TGTGCCAGCAGTGAAGCGTCGCCAGGGGTGGGAGCGACCCAGTACTTC.